Included here is one T cell receptor (beta chain) sequence, with context. No antigen is known for it. This sample was taken from a study of identical twins. Template switching introduced a universal primer site, and the cDNA bore unique molecular identifiers. Via MiXCR, TCRdb re-called the 5' RACE reads, giving one row per CDR3 protein. The sample holds 200,000 to 300,000 distinct CDR3 sequences, approximately 10% seen once. Healthy Caucasians alone served as donors. The CDR3 runs to 14 residues. Germline CDR1 DFQATT, CDR2 SNEGSKA (reference sequence). V was clipped by 6 bases and J by 12 bases, with 23 bases between them. Study findings and constraints: Among out-of-frame alpha sequences shared by twins, low generation probability occurred in excess.

The receptor was isolated from a man over 45 in good health. Sequencing was done on a sample of memory T cells sorted from blood. The V call is TRBV20-1, the J call TRBJ1-4; perhaps TRBD1 as D (5 bases). The CDR3 DNA reads TGCAGTGCAAGGGGTCAGACATCTATGAAGGAACTGTTTTTT. This codes for CSARGQTSMKELFF.